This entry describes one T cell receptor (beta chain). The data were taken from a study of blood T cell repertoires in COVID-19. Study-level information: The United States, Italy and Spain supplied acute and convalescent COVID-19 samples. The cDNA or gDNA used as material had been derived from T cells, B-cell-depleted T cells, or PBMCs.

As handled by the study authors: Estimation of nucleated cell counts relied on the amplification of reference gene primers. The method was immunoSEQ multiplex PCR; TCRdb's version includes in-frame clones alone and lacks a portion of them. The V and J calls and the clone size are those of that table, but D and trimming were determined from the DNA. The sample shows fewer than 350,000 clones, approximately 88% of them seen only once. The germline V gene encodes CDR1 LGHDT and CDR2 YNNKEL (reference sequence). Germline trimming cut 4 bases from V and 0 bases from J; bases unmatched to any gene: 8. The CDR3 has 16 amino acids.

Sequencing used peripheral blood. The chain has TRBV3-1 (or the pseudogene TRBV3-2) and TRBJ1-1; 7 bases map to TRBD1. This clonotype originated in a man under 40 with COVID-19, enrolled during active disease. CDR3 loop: CASSPMTGTMNTEAFF. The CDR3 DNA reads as TGTGCCAGCAGCCCCATGACAGGGACCATGAACACTGAAGCTTTCTTT.